Below are 26 T cell receptor beta chains sequenced from a single sample in a study of OX40 agonist ivuxolimab in advanced cancers. Produced via immunoSEQ multiplex PCR; TCRdb's table is partial and in-frame only. Seen here are tens of thousands of clones, about 90% observed once, and the top ten hold roughly 1.9%. The source was CD4+ or CD8+ T cells sorted from blood, collected in a trial of the OX40 agonist ivuxolimab. Source of these receptors: an adult with an advanced solid tumor such as melanoma, head and neck, liver or kidney cancer.

The chain joins TRBV6-6 to TRBJ2-7; 7 positions agree with TRBD1. Trimming cost V 5 bases and J 4 bases; bases outside gene matches: 5. Germline V gives CDR1 MNHNY, CDR2 SVGAGI (reference sequence). The CDR3 sequence is 13 residues long. CDR3 in amino acids: CASSEGTAYEQYF. The CDR3 coding sequence is TGTGCCAGCAGTGAGGGGACAGCATACGAGCAGTACTTC.

The rearrangement joins TRBV27 to TRBJ2-5, with 9 bases fitting TRBD1. Germline V CDR1 and CDR2: MNHEY, SMNVEV (reference sequence). The length of the CDR3 is 16 residues. The V segment lost 5 bases and the J segment 5 bases; nucleotides outside the gene matches: 12. The CDR3 DNA follows: TGTGCCAGCAGTCTCCCGGGACAGGGCCAAGGGGAGACCCAGTACTTC. Protein sequence: CASSLPGQGQGETQYF.

Only one count was recorded for this clone. This chain uses TRBV9 with TRBJ2-7, with a tentative D call TRBD2 (6 bases). The CDR3 is 14 residues long. CDR1 is SGDLS, CDR2 YYNGEE, per germline. V dropped 4 bases and J dropped 5 bases, with 16 bases sitting between them. This CDR3 is CASSPRRDWDEQYF. The CDR3 DNA is TGTGCCAGCAGCCCTCGGCGGGATTGGGACGAGCAGTACTTC.

This chain links TRBV5-8 with TRBJ2-1, with D perhaps matching TRBD1 (5 bases). CDR3 length: 17 amino acids. Per germline, CDR1 SGHTS and CDR2 YDEGEE. Trimming took 4 bases from V and 0 from J, leaving 17 bases between them. CDR3: CASSPAPDSYSYNEQFF. As DNA, the CDR3 is TGTGCCAGCAGCCCAGCCCCCGACAGCTACTCCTACAATGAGCAGTTCTTC.

The chain uses TRBV11-3 and TRBJ2-1; no clear D gene. The CDR3 is 14 residues long. CDR1 and CDR2 (germline): SGHNT, YENEEA. The V gene lost 5 bases and the J gene lost 7 bases, with 15 bases spanning the gap. The CDR3 protein is CASSLMGKGNEQFF. The CDR3 nucleotides are TGTGCCAGCAGCCTAATGGGCAAAGGGAATGAGCAGTTCTTC.

This chain links TRBV7-9 with TRBJ2-5; TRBD2 agrees at 10 bases. The CDR3 is made up of 16 amino acids. V was clipped by 4 bases and J by 5 bases; unmatched bases: 10. Germline CDR1 and CDR2: SEHNR and FQNEAQ (reference sequence). The CDR3 bases are TGTGCCAGCAGCTCGAAGGCTAGCGGGAGATCCGAGACCCAGTACTTC. Translated: CASSSKASGRSETQYF. Full variable domain (outside the CDR3, taken from reference TRBV7-9 and TRBJ2-5): DTGVSQNPRHKITKRGQNVTFRCDPISEHNRLYWYRQTLGQGPEFLTYFQNEAQLEKSRLLSDRFSAERPKGSFSTLEIQRTEQGDSAMYLCASSSKASGRSETQYFGPGTRLLVL.

The chain couples TRBV5-6 to TRBJ2-5; D uncertain. The CDR3 extends over 13 amino acids. CDR1 SGHDT and CDR2 YYEEEE come from the germline V gene. Deletions cut 0 bases from V and 4 bases from J, with 7 bases between. The CDR3 loop is CASSLEQLETQYF. As DNA, the CDR3 is TGTGCCAGCAGCTTGGAACAGCTAGAGACCCAGTACTTC.

The rearrangement uses TRBV7-6 and TRBJ2-1; D may be TRBD2 (5 bases). V dropped 1 base and J dropped 1 base, with 14 bases sitting between them. Germline assignment: CDR1 SGHVS and CDR2 FNYEAQ. The CDR3 spans 17 residues. The CDR3 nucleotides are TGTGCCAGCAGCTTAGGAATAGCCCGGGGATCCTACAATGAGCAGTTCTTC. Amino acids: CASSLGIARGSYNEQFF.

J is TRBJ1-2 and V is TRBV30; 9 nucleotides match TRBD1. The germline V gene has CDR1 GTSNPN and CDR2 SVGIG (reference sequence). Trimming removed 0 bases from V and 4 bases from J; junction bases left unmatched: 9. The CDR3 length is 16 residues. DNA of the CDR3: TGTGCCTGGAGTGTATGGCATACAGGGGGCTCCTATGGCTACACCTTC. Amino acids: CAWSVWHTGGSYGYTF. Variable domain in full (rest from reference TRBV30 and TRBJ1-2): SQTIHQWPATLVQPVGSPLSLECTVEGTSNPNLYWYRQAAGRGLQLLFYSVGIGQISSEVPQNLSASRPQDRQFILSSKKLLLSDSGFYLCAWSVWHTGGSYGYTFGSGTRLTVV.

The V gene is TRBV6-1, the J gene TRBJ1-2, with 7 bases identical to TRBD1. The CDR3 totals 13 residues. The V gene's germline CDR1 is MNHNS and CDR2 SASEGT. Germline trimming cut 4 bases from V and 2 bases from J; bases unmatched to any gene: 1. The CDR3 sequence: CASSAGQNYGYTF. The DNA of the CDR3 is TGTGCCAGCAGTGCGGGACAGAACTATGGCTACACCTTC.

The V call is TRBV29-1, the J call TRBJ2-6; D not resolved. This CDR3 contains 15 residues. Germline V gene lookup returns CDR1 SQVTM and CDR2 ANQGSEA. V lost 4 bases and J 0 bases, leaving 10 bases between the germline ends. DNA of the CDR3: TGCAGCGTTGGAGGAGAGACCTCTGGGGCCAACGTCCTGACTTTC. Protein product: CSVGGETSGANVLTF. Full variable domain (remainder filled in from reference TRBV29-1 and TRBJ2-6): SAVISQKPSRDICQRGTSLTIQCQVDSQVTMMFWYRQQPGQSLTLIATANQGSEATYESGFVIDKFPISRPNLTFSTLTVSNMSPEDSSIYLCSVGGETSGANVLTFGAGSRLTVL.

This chain connects TRBV30 to TRBJ2-1; TRBD1 is a possible D gene (6 bases). V lost 2 bases and J lost 6, with 26 bases in between. CDR3 length: 18 residues. The germline CDR1 and CDR2 sequences are GTSNPN and SVGIG (reference sequence). The CDR3 DNA reads TGTGCCTGGAGTCCAATCCGACAGGTCGGGCGGCGGGCCAATGAGCAGTTCTTC. Translated: CAWSPIRQVGRRANEQFF.

The rearrangement links TRBV2 to TRBJ2-7, with D possibly matching TRBD1 (6 bases). The CDR3 runs 13 residues. Germline-derived CDR1 and CDR2 are SNHLY and FYNNEI. Trimming cost V 4 bases and J 5 bases, with 12 bases left between them. The CDR3 region has the DNA TGTGCCAGCAGTGTCGGCAGGGGTGACGAGCAGTACTTC. It specifies CASSVGRGDEQYF.

The chain is built from TRBV7-9 and TRBJ2-1; tentative D call: TRBD2 (6 bases). CDR3 size: 14 residues. V dropped 3 bases and J dropped 4 bases, with 10 bases sitting between them. Looked up from germline, CDR1 is SEHNR and CDR2 is FQNEAQ (reference sequence). The CDR3 here is CASSLSGPYNEQFF. The CDR3, as DNA: TGTGCCAGCAGCTTGAGCGGGCCTTACAATGAGCAGTTCTTC.

The V and J genes are TRBV11-3 and TRBJ2-3; a weak D match, TRBD2 (6 bases). The germline CDR1 and CDR2 sequences are SGHNT and YENEEA. With 8 bases removed from V and 4 bases from J, the gap between germline ends came to 10 bases. The CDR3 sequence is 12 residues long. CDR3 in DNA: TGTGCCAGCGCCGGGGGTTCAGATACGCAGTATTTT. Amino acids: CASAGGSDTQYF.

The rearrangement joins TRBV7-2 to TRBJ2-1; D unresolved. V was clipped by 1 base and J by 1 base, with 8 bases between them. Germline CDR1 reads SGHTA; CDR2 reads FQGNSA. The CDR3 is 15 residues long. CDR3 in amino acids: CASSLEGLSYNEQFF. Here the CDR3 DNA reads TGTGCCAGCAGCTTAGAGGGCCTTTCCTACAATGAGCAGTTCTTC.

The chain couples TRBV7-2 to TRBJ1-1; D not resolved. CDR1 and CDR2 from the germline V gene are SGHTA and FQGNSA. CDR3 size: 14 residues. Trimming took 1 base from V and 5 from J, leaving 11 bases between them. The CDR3 loop reads CASSLDPGGTEAFF. Here the CDR3 DNA reads TGTGCCAGCAGCTTAGACCCGGGCGGGACTGAAGCTTTCTTT.

V and J are TRBV13 and TRBJ2-1; a weak D match, TRBD2 (7 bases). V lost 6 bases, J lost 7 bases, and 16 bases lay in between. Looked up from germline, CDR1 is PRHDT and CDR2 is FYEKMQ (reference sequence). The CDR3 is made up of 14 amino acids. The CDR3 loop reads CASRRGGGSNEQFF. For the CDR3, the DNA is TGTGCCAGCAGGAGGGGGGGTGGAAGTAATGAGCAGTTCTTC.

V usage is TRBV28 and J usage is TRBJ2-4; D is ambiguous. The germline CDR1 and CDR2 sequences are MDHEN and SYDVKM. The CDR3 is 17 amino acids. V lost 5 bases and J 5 bases, leaving 22 bases between the germline ends. CDR3 residues: CASSPSGRRGGQNIQYF. The CDR3 DNA sequence: TGTGCCAGCAGTCCCTCGGGTCGAAGAGGCGGTCAAAACATTCAGTACTTC.

The J gene is TRBJ2-5, the V gene TRBV18; 7 bases line up with TRBD1. Trimming removed 6 bases from V and 2 bases from J; junction bases left unmatched: 6. The length of the CDR3 is 14 residues. The germline CDR1 and CDR2 sequences are KGHSH and LQKENI. The CDR3 here is CASSLGQAQETQYF. The CDR3 nucleotides are TGTGCCAGCTCGCTCGGACAGGCACAAGAGACCCAGTACTTC.

CDR3 nucleotide sequence: TGTGCCAGCAGCCGACGGCTAGGGAGCTACAATGAGCAGTTCTTC. It is translated as CASSRRLGSYNEQFF. V and J are TRBV7-3 and TRBJ2-1, with D perhaps TRBD2 (5 bases). Germline-derived CDR1 and CDR2 are SGHTA and FQGTGA. V gave up 5 bases and J gave up 3 bases, with 14 bases separating them. CDR3 size: 15 residues. Full variable domain (missing parts from reference TRBV7-3 and TRBJ2-1): GAGVSQTPSNKVTEKGKYVELRCDPISGHTALYWYRQSLGQGPEFLIYFQGTGAADDSGLPNDRFFAVRPEGSVSTLKIQRTERGDSAVYLCASSRRLGSYNEQFFGPGTRLTVL.

This chain links TRBV7-2 with TRBJ2-1; no clear D. The ends were cut back, 2 bases at V and 0 bases at J, with 8 bases in the middle. This CDR3 contains 15 residues. The germline gives CDR1 SGHTA, CDR2 FQGNSA. In DNA form, the CDR3 reads TGTGCCAGCAGCTTACTTCCGAGCTCCTACAATGAGCAGTTCTTC. Translated, it gives CASSLLPSSYNEQFF.

J is TRBJ2-5 and V is TRBV18, with D possibly matching TRBD2 (5 bases). The CDR3 has 15 amino acids. V lost 0 bases and J lost 2, with 10 bases in between. Germline V gene data show CDR1 as KGHSH and CDR2 as LQKENI. The CDR3 nucleotides are TGTGCCAGCTCACCACCCGGGCGGAGGCAAGAGACCCAGTACTTC. Translated, it gives CASSPPGRRQETQYF.

This rearrangement joins TRBV5-1 to TRBJ2-5; D not resolved. The germline CDR1 and CDR2 sequences are SGHRS and YFSETQ. V was shortened by 0 bases and J by 0 bases, with 6 bases between the two germline ends. The CDR3 extends over 14 amino acids. The CDR3 sequence: CASSLGQYQETQYF. The CDR3 DNA reads as TGCGCCAGCAGCTTGGGGCAGTACCAAGAGACCCAGTACTTC. The entire variable domain, with the rest obtained from reference TRBV5-1 and TRBJ2-5, is as follows: KAGVTQTPRYLIKTRGQQVTLSCSPISGHRSVSWYQQTPGQGLQFLFEYFSETQRNKGNFPGRFSGRQFSNSRSEMNVSTLELGDSALYLCASSLGQYQETQYFGPGTRLLVL.

The J gene is TRBJ2-5, the V gene TRBV25-1; possibly TRBD1 for D (6 bases). V was shortened by 6 bases and J by 3 bases, with 8 bases between the two germline ends. CDR1 MGHDK and CDR2 SYGVNS come from the germline V gene. The CDR3 loop spans 12 amino acids. The CDR3 protein is CASRPGEETQYF. The DNA of the CDR3 is TGTGCCAGCAGACCAGGGGAAGAGACCCAGTACTTC.

V gene TRBV5-4 combines with J gene TRBJ2-7; D may be TRBD2 (7 bases). The V end lost 4 bases, the J end lost 3 bases, and 14 bases lay between the germline ends. Per germline, CDR1 SGHNT and CDR2 YYREEE (reference sequence). This CDR3 contains 14 residues. The CDR3 DNA reads as TGTGCCAGCAGCCCGGGGGGCAGGGACTACGAGCAGTACTTC. Protein sequence: CASSPGGRDYEQYF.